This entry describes one T cell receptor beta chain. No antigen is known for it. The data stem from a study of cytomegalovirus exposure and HLA in healthy donors. General observations from the study: Follow-up analysis found HLA locus-dependent TCR association rates, highest for DRB1 and lowest for HLA-C.

V was pared by 3 bases and J by 10 bases, with 12 bases of the junction left unmatched. CDR3 size: 14 residues. Germline CDR1 and CDR2: GTSNPN and SVGIG (reference sequence). In the PCR, 60 Vbeta and 13 Jbeta primers were used. As handled by the study authors: The authors later counted roughly 77 million unique TCR beta chains, 9 million to 14 million of them shared. Assay used: immunoSEQ multiplex PCR; TCRdb lists only in-frame clones, some missing. V, J and clone size are taken as reported in that table, and D and trimming were inferred from the DNA itself. This repertoire shows under 170,000 clones, approximately 79% found once; its top ten account for 5% to 6.5%.

This chain connects TRBV30 to TRBJ1-1; TRBD1 aligns across 9 bases. Sequencing was carried out using PBMCs. This sequence originates from a man over 45 in good health and CMV-seropositive. As DNA, the CDR3 is TGTGCCTGGAGGCCTTCTGGGACAGGGCTTGGAGCTTTCTTT. This sequence encodes CAWRPSGTGLGAFF.